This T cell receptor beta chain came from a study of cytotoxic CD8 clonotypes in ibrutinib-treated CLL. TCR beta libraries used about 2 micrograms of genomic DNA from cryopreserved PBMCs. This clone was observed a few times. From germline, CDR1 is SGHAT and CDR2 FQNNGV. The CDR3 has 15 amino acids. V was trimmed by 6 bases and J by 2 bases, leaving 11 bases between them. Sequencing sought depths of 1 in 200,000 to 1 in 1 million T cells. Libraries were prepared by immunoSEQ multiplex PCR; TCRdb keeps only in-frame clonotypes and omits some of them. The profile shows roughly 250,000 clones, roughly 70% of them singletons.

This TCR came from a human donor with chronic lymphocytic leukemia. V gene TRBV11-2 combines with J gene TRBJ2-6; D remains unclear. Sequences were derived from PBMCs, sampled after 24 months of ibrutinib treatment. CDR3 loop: CASRSQRTGANVLTF. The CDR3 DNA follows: TGTGCCAGCAGATCGCAGAGAACTGGGGCCAACGTCCTGACTTTC.